Below, 20 T cell receptor beta chains from the same sample are listed, as sequenced in a study of T cells after yellow fever vaccination. TCRdb used MiXCR to reprocess the 5' RACE reads, holding one entry per CDR3 protein. This sample carries 75,000 to 100,000 distinct CDR3 sequences, approximately 9% of them seen once, and the ten largest clones take 16%. The sample was CD8+ T cells not binding an NS4B(214-222) dextramer, sorted from PBMCs, taken approximately 15 days after the first yellow fever vaccination. The receptor source for this set is a man in his late teens or twenties who received the YFV17D yellow fever vaccine.

J is TRBJ2-5 and V is TRBV4-3, with D unresolved. CDR1 LGHNA and CDR2 YSLEER come from the germline V gene. The CDR3 is 16 amino acids. Trimming took off 1 base at V and 2 bases at J, with 14 bases between the two ends. The CDR3 nucleotides are TGCGCCAGCAGCCAAGGGGATCGGAGACCTCAAGAGACCCAGTACTTC. Translation: CASSQGDRRPQETQYF.

This chain links TRBV19 with TRBJ1-6, with D hard to call. Trimming left V 3 bases short and J 5 bases short, with 5 bases between. Germline CDR1 is LNHDA and CDR2 is SQIVND (reference sequence). The CDR3 extends over 13 amino acids. CDR3 residues: CASSMEDNSPLHF. CDR3 nucleotide sequence: TGTGCCAGTAGTATGGAAGATAATTCACCCCTCCACTTT.

This clonotype was counted a few times. This chain joins TRBV12-3 or TRBV12-4 and TRBJ2-3; 8 bases map to TRBD2. The CDR3 is 15 residues long. Germline trimming cut 0 bases from V and 3 bases from J; bases unmatched to any gene: 2. CDR3 DNA: TGTGCCAGCAGTTTAGCCCGGGGGGGGACAGATACGCAGTATTTT. Encoded protein: CASSLARGGTDTQYF.

In its sample, this clonotype was seen many times. The CDR3 DNA reads TGCAGTGCTAGAGATCTCAGGGAAATCACCGGGGAGCTGTTTTTT. Its translation is CSARDLREITGELFF. The chain links TRBV20-1 to TRBJ2-2; D is perhaps TRBD1 (5 bases). The germline CDR1 and CDR2 sequences are DFQATT and SNEGSKA (reference sequence). The V end lost 0 bases, the J end lost 4 bases, and 12 bases lay between the germline ends. The CDR3 extends over 15 amino acids.

This clonotype has a handful of counts. The chain combines TRBV20-1 with TRBJ2-1, with a possible D match to TRBD2 (6 bases). The CDR3 loop spans 15 amino acids. Germline CDR1 DFQATT, CDR2 SNEGSKA (reference sequence). The V and J ends lost 0 bases and 5 bases respectively, with 14 bases between them. The CDR3 coding sequence is TGCAGTGCTAGAGATTATGGCGGGGAGAACAATGAGCAGTTCTTC. Translated, it gives CSARDYGGENNEQFF.

This clonotype was seen only a few times. The chain recombines TRBV6-5 with TRBJ2-5; 8 nucleotides match TRBD1. The CDR3 extends over 13 amino acids. The V gene's germline CDR1 is MNHEY and CDR2 SVGAGI. The J segment lost 10 bases and the V segment lost 5 bases, leaving 9 bases of the junction unmatched. CDR3 sequence reads: CASSHQTGVDQYF. CDR3 DNA sequence: TGTGCCAGCAGTCACCAGACAGGGGTTGACCAGTACTTC.

The CDR3 region is CATSQRNTEAFF. The CDR3 nucleotides are TGTGCCACCAGCCAGCGGAACACTGAAGCTTTCTTT. The chain combines TRBV15 with TRBJ1-1; D not certain. Trimming removed 5 bases from V and 1 base from J, with 5 bases in between. Germline V gives CDR1 LNHNV, CDR2 YYDKDF (reference sequence). The CDR3 contains 12 residues.

The CDR3 here is CASSDRNRSNQPQHF. For the CDR3, the DNA is TGCGCCAGCAGTGATCGGAACAGGAGCAATCAGCCCCAGCATTTT. The chain carries TRBV10-1 and TRBJ1-5; weak D call: TRBD1 (5 bases). The CDR3 runs 15 residues. Germline CDR1 WNHNN, CDR2 SYGVQD (reference sequence). Trimming left V 3 bases short and J 1 base short, with 10 bases between.

The table lists this clonotype with a few counts. The chain is built from TRBV5-6 and TRBJ2-7; D is uncertain. Germline assignment: CDR1 SGHDT and CDR2 YYEEEE. V was clipped by 6 bases and J by 2 bases, with 15 bases between them. This CDR3 contains 14 residues. CDR3 in amino acids: CASTGPALPYEQYF. In nucleotides, the CDR3 is TGTGCCAGCACTGGTCCGGCCCTTCCCTACGAGCAGTACTTC.

The CDR3 spells CSALAVEQFF. The CDR3 DNA reads TGCAGCGCACTAGCGGTTGAGCAGTTCTTC. The V call is TRBV29-1, the J call TRBJ2-1; TRBD2 matches 8 bases. The CDR3 sequence is 10 residues long. CDR1 is SQVTM and CDR2 is ANQGSEA in the germline V gene. The ends lost 7 bases at V and 9 bases at J; junction bases unmatched: 2.

This clonotype has a count of ten or more. The rearrangement joins TRBV11-2 to TRBJ2-7; the D is unclear. Per the germline V gene, CDR1 is SGHAT and CDR2 is FQNNGV. Trimming cost V 3 bases and J 2 bases, with 2 bases left between them. The CDR3 is 11 residues long. CDR3 bases: TGTGCCAGCAGCTTGGCCTACGAGCAGTACTTC. Its translation: CASSLAYEQYF.

V is TRBV5-4 and J is TRBJ2-1; TRBD1 is a possible D gene (6 bases). The CDR3 extends over 14 amino acids. Trimming left V 5 bases short and J 7 bases short, with 16 bases between. In germline, CDR1 is SGHNT, CDR2 YYREEE (reference sequence). As DNA, the CDR3 is TGTGCCAGCAGTGAGTCCGGGACATATAATGAGCAGTTCTTC. Its translation: CASSESGTYNEQFF. Complete variable domain (other parts from reference TRBV5-4 and TRBJ2-1): ETGVTQSPTHLIKTRGQQVTLRCSSQSGHNTVSWYQQALGQGPQFIFQYYREEENGRGNFPPRFSGLQFPNYSSELNVNALELDDSALYLCASSESGTYNEQFFGPGTRLTVL.

The gene calls are TRBV30 and TRBJ2-1; perhaps TRBD1 as D (6 bases). Germline V gene lookup returns CDR1 GTSNPN and CDR2 SVGIG (reference sequence). The CDR3 contains 12 residues. The V and J ends lost 8 bases and 9 bases respectively, with 17 bases between them. CDR3 loop: CAIGEGDLEQFF. The CDR3 DNA sequence: TGTGCCATTGGAGAGGGGGATCTTGAGCAGTTCTTC.

DNA for the CDR3: TGTGCCAGCAGTTACTCGGACAGGGGGGCCGGGGAGCTGTTTTTT. This sequence encodes CASSYSDRGAGELFF. The gene calls are TRBV6-5 and TRBJ2-2; 10 bases agree with TRBD1. With 0 bases clipped from V and 6 bases from J, the junction kept 1 base outside the gene matches. This CDR3 contains 15 residues. Germline loops: CDR1 MNHEY, CDR2 SVGAGI.

In its sample, this clonotype was seen a few times. The CDR3 bases are TGTGCCACCAGCAGGGGGGGGATTAACACCGGGGAGCTGTTTTTT. As protein: CATSRGGINTGELFF. The gene calls are TRBV12-3 or TRBV12-4 and TRBJ2-2; D may be TRBD1 or TRBD2 (7 bases each). Trimming left V 10 bases short and J 2 bases short, with 17 bases between. The CDR3 runs 15 residues.

This rearrangement joins TRBV7-9 to TRBJ2-7; D perhaps matches TRBD2 (5 bases). V was clipped by 5 bases and J by 0 bases, with 14 bases between them. Looked up from germline, CDR1 is SEHNR and CDR2 is FQNEAQ (reference sequence). This CDR3 region has 15 residues. As DNA, the CDR3 is TGTGCCAGCAGCGGGAGACCTGTGGGCTCCTACGAGCAGTACGTC. Protein product: CASSGRPVGSYEQYV.

This clonotype was observed at least ten times. The V and J genes are TRBV6-6 and TRBJ1-2; D might be TRBD1 (5 bases). The V gene's germline CDR1 is MNHNY and CDR2 SVGAGI (reference sequence). Trimming shortened V by 4 bases and J by 3 bases, and 21 bases separated the two germline ends. CDR3 length equals 17 residues. CDR3 in amino acids: CASSSHRDLRRDYGYTF. In nucleotides, the CDR3 is TGTGCCAGCAGTTCCCACCGGGACCTCAGAAGGGACTATGGCTACACCTTC.

The sample holds many counts of this clonotype. The chain couples TRBV11-1 to TRBJ2-2, with D unresolved. CDR1 and CDR2 (germline): SGHAT, FQDESV (reference sequence). With 2 bases removed from V and 6 bases from J, the gap between germline ends came to 13 bases. The CDR3 extends over 15 amino acids. The CDR3 reads CASSLIFSGPGELFF. The DNA of the CDR3 is TGTGCCAGCAGCTTAATCTTCTCGGGCCCCGGGGAGCTGTTTTTT.

This clonotype was observed a handful of times. In DNA form, the CDR3 reads TGTGCCAGCTCCGGACAGGGGGCATACACCATATATTTT. This codes for CASSGQGAYTIYF. V is TRBV25-1 and J is TRBJ1-3, with 11 bases aligning to TRBD1. Trimming removed 8 bases from V and 8 bases from J; junction bases left unmatched: 5. This CDR3 is built from 13 residues. In germline, CDR1 is MGHDK, CDR2 SYGVNS. Full variable domain (missing parts from reference TRBV25-1 and TRBJ1-3): EADIYQTPRYLVIGTGKKITLECSQTMGHDKMYWYQQDPGMELHLIHYSYGVNSTEKGDLSSESTVSRIRTEHFPLTLESARPSHTSQYLCASSGQGAYTIYFGEGSWLTVV.

The chain joins TRBV7-9 to TRBJ2-3, with D perhaps TRBD2 (6 bases). The CDR3 extends over 14 amino acids. The germline CDR1 and CDR2 sequences are SEHNR and FQNEAQ (reference sequence). Trimming took 4 bases from V and 4 from J, leaving 12 bases between them. The CDR3 nucleotides read TGTGCCAGCAGCTGGGAGGCTGTGGCAGATACGCAGTATTTT. This translates into CASSWEAVADTQYF.